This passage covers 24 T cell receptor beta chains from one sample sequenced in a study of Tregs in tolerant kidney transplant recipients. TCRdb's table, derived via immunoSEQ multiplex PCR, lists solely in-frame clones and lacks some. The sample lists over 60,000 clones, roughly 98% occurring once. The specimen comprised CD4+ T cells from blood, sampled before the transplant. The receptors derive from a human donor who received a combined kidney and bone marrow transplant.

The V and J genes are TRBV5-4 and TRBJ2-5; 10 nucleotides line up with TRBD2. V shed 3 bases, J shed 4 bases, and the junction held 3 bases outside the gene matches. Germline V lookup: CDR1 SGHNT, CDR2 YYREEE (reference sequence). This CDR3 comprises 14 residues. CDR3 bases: TGTGCCAGCAGCTCGAGGACTAGCGGAGAGACCCAGTACTTC. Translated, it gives CASSSRTSGETQYF. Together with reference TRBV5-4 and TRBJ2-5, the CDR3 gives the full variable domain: ETGVTQSPTHLIKTRGQQVTLRCSSQSGHNTVSWYQQALGQGPQFIFQYYREEENGRGNFPPRFSGLQFPNYSSELNVNALELDDSALYLCASSSRTSGETQYFGPGTRLLVL.

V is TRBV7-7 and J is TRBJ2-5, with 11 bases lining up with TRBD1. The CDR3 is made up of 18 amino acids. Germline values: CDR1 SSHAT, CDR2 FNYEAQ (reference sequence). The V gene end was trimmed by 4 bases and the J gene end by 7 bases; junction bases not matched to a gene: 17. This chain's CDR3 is CASSSRRGIPGQGVTQYF. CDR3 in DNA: TGTGCCAGCAGCTCTCGCCGCGGTATACCGGGACAGGGGGTGACCCAGTACTTC.

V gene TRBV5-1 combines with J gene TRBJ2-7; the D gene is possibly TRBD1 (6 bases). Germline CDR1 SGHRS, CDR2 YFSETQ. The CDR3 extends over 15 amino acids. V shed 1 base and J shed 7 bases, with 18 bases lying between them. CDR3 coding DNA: TGCGCCAGCAGCTTGCAGGGGCAGACATTAGGGGAGCAGTACTTC. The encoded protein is CASSLQGQTLGEQYF.

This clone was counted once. The chain's CDR3 is CASSQEKTAGWRPTWNEQFF. The CDR3 DNA follows: TGTGCCAGCAGCCAAGAGAAAACCGCGGGATGGCGGCCCACGTGGAATGAGCAGTTCTTC. V and J are TRBV4-2 and TRBJ2-1; D possibly corresponds to TRBD2 (6 bases). Per the germline V gene, CDR1 is LGHNA and CDR2 is YNFKEQ. Between the trimmed V and J ends, which lost 0 bases and 7 bases, there was a span of 28 bases. The CDR3 totals 20 residues.

The CDR3 reads CASSTTTGVNQPQHF. CDR3 DNA sequence: TGTGCCAGTAGTACAACAACAGGGGTCAATCAGCCCCAGCATTTT. This chain uses TRBV19 with TRBJ1-5; 7 bases are a match to TRBD1. The CDR3 extends over 15 amino acids. The germline gives CDR1 LNHDA, CDR2 SQIVND (reference sequence). Trimming cost V 4 bases and J 3 bases; bases outside gene matches: 6.

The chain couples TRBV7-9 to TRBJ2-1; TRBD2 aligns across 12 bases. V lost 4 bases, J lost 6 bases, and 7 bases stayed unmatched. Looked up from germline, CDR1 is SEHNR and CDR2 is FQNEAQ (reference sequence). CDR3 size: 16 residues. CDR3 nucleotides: TGTGCCAGCAGCTACAGGACTAGCGGGGCCGGCAATGAGCAGTTCTTC. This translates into CASSYRTSGAGNEQFF.

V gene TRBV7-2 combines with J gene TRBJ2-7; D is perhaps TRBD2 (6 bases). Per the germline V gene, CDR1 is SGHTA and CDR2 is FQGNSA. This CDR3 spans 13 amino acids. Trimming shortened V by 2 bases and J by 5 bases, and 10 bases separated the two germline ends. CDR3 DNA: TGTGCCAGCAGCTTACGGGGGTCCCACGAGCAGTACTTC. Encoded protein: CASSLRGSHEQYF.

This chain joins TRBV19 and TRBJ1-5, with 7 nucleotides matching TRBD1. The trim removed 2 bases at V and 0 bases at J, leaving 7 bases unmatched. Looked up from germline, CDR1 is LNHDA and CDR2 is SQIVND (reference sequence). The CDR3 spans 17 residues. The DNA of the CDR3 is TGTGCCAGTAGTATATCGGGACAGCTGTATAGCAATCAGCCCCAGCATTTT. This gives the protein CASSISGQLYSNQPQHF.

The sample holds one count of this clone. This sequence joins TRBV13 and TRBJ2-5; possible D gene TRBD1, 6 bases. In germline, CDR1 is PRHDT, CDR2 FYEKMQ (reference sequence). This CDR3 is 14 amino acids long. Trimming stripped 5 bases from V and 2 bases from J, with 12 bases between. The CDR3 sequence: CASSPRGLQETQYF. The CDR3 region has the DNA TGTGCCAGCAGCCCCAGGGGTTTGCAAGAGACCCAGTACTTC.

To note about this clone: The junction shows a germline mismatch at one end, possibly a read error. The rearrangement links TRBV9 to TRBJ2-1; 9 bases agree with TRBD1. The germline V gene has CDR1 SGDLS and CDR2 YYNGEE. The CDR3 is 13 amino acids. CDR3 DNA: TGTGCCAGCAGCGTAGCACCGGGACAGGGTCTGATCTTC. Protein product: CASSVAPGQGLIF.

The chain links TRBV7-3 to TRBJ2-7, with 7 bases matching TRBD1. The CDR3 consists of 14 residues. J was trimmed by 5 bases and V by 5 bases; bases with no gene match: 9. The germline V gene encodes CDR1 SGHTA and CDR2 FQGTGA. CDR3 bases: TGTGCCAGCAGCCCGGCGACAGGGCACGACGAGCAGTACTTC. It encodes CASSPATGHDEQYF.

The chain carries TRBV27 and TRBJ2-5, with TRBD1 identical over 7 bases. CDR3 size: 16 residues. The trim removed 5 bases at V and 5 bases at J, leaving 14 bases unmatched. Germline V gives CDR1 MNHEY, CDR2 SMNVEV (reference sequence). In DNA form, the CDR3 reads TGTGCCAGCAGTCCCTATGAAGACAGGGTTATGGAGACCCAGTACTTC. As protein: CASSPYEDRVMETQYF.

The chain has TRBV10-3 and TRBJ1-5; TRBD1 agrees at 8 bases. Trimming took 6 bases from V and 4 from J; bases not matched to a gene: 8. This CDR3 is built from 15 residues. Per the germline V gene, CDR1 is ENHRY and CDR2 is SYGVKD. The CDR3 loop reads CAISPLQGENQPQHF. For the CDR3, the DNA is TGTGCCATCAGCCCCTTACAGGGGGAGAATCAGCCCCAGCATTTT.

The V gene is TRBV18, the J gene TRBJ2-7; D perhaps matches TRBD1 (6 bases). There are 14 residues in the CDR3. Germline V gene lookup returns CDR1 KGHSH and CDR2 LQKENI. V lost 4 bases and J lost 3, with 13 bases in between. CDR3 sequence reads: CASSLDSFGYEQYF. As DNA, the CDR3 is TGTGCCAGCTCACTGGACAGCTTTGGCTACGAGCAGTACTTC.

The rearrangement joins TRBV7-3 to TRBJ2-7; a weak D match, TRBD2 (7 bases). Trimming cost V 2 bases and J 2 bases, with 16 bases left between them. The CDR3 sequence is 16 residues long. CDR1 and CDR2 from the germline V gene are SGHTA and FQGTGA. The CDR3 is CASSLGEGGGPYEQYF. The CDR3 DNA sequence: TGTGCCAGCAGCTTAGGGGAGGGGGGGGGCCCCTACGAGCAGTACTTC.

This CDR3 is CASRLSGGRIKETQYF. CDR3 sequence (DNA): TGTGCCAGCAGACTTAGCGGGGGGCGGATTAAAGAGACCCAGTACTTC. J is TRBJ2-5 and V is TRBV11-2; TRBD2 aligns across 10 bases. CDR1 is SGHAT, CDR2 FQNNGV, per germline. This CDR3 has 16 residues. V trimming: 6 bases; J trimming: 3 bases; junction bases outside the gene matches: 10.

The CDR3 region is CASSTQGNGYTF. In DNA, the CDR3 is TGTGCCAGCAGCACACAGGGGAATGGCTACACCTTC. The rearrangement uses TRBV28 and TRBJ1-2, with TRBD1 identical over 7 bases. Trimming at V came to 6 bases and at J to 6 bases, leaving 4 bases not matched to a gene. Germline V CDR1 and CDR2: MDHEN, SYDVKM. CDR3 length: 12 amino acids.

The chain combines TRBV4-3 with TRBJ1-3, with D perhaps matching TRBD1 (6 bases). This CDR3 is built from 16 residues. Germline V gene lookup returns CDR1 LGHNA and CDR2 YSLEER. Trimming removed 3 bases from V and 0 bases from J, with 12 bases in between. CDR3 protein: CASSQPGTNSGNTIYF. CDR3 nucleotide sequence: TGCGCCAGCAGCCAGCCGGGGACAAACTCTGGAAACACCATATATTTT.

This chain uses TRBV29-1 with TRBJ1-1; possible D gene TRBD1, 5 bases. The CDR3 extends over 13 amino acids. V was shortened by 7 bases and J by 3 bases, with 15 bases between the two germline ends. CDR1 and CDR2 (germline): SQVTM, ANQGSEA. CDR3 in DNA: TGCAGCGCTACTACAGGTGGGGACACTGAAGCTTTCTTT. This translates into CSATTGGDTEAFF.

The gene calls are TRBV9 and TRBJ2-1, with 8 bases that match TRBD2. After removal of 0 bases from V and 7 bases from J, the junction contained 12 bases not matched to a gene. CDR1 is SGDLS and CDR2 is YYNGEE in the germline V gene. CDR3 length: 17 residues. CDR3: CASSVVLSGSGLNEQFF. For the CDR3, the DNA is TGTGCCAGCAGCGTAGTGTTAAGCGGGAGTGGTCTAAATGAGCAGTTCTTC.

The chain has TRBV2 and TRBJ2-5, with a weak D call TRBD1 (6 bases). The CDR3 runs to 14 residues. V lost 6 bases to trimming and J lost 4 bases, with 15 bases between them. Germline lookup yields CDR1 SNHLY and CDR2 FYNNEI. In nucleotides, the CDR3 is TGTGCCAGCAGGGAAAACAGGGTCCCAGAGACCCAGTACTTC. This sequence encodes CASRENRVPETQYF.

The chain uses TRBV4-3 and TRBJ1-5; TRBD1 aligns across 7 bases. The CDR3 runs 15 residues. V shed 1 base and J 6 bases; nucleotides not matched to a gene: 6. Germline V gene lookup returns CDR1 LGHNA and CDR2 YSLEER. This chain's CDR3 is CASSQGLTGTQPQHF. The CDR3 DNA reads TGCGCCAGCAGCCAAGGTCTGACAGGGACTCAGCCCCAGCATTTT.

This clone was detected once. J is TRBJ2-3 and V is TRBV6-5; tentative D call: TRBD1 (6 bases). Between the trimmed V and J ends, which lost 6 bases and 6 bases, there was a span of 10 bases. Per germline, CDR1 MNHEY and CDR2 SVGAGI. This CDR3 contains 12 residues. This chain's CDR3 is CASRQGSDTQYF. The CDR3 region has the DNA TGTGCCAGCAGACAGGGTTCGGATACGCAGTATTTT.

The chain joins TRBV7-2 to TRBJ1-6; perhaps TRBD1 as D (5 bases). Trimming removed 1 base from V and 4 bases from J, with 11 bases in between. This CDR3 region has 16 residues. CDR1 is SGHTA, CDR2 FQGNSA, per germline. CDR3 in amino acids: CASSLVGGGYNSPLHF. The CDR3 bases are TGTGCCAGCAGCTTAGTCGGGGGGGGGTATAATTCACCCCTCCACTTT.